The present TCR beta chain was sequenced within a study of blood T cell repertoires in COVID-19. The table came from immunoSEQ multiplex PCR; TCRdb's copy has only in-frame clones and leaves some out. The sample lists more than 70,000 clones, roughly nine tenths occurring once. Per the germline V gene, CDR1 is LNHDA and CDR2 is SQIVND (reference sequence). Trimming cost V 5 bases and J 5 bases; bases outside gene matches: 12. This CDR3 is 16 amino acids long. Sequenced material: peripheral blood. This sequence was found in a man over 45 with acute or convalescent COVID-19. V gene TRBV19 combines with J gene TRBJ1-2; TRBD1 aligns across 9 bases. For the CDR3, the DNA is TGTGCCAGTAGTCAATCCGCCGGGACAGGGTATTATGGCTACACCTTC. Amino acids: CASSQSAGTGYYGYTF.